A single sample is the source of the 30 T cell receptor beta chains below, sequenced in a study of tumor and adjacent non-tumor tissue in lung cancer. The library came from three nested PCR rounds adapted from ARM-PCR protocols. TCRdb processed the multiplex PCR reads anew with MiXCR; each CDR3 protein has one entry. The sample lists some 90,000 distinct CDR3 sequences; more than 60% were seen once. The template was RNA from unsorted bulk tissue. Source material: lung tumor tissue. Source of these receptors: a man in his 70s with non-small cell lung cancer.

This clonotype appeared many times. V usage is TRBV7-9 and J usage is TRBJ1-5, with TRBD1 as a possible D gene (6 bases). CDR1 and CDR2 from the germline V gene are SEHNR and FQNEAQ (reference sequence). V lost 0 bases to trimming and J lost 2 bases, with 20 bases between them. The CDR3 is 19 amino acids. CDR3 in amino acids: CASSLASGPDGGRNQPQHF. CDR3 bases: TGTGCCAGCAGCTTAGCTAGCGGGCCGGATGGGGGGCGCAATCAGCCCCAGCATTTT.

A remark on this clonotype: It may be a read error: a sequence one base away is much more abundant. The chain couples TRBV7-9 to TRBJ1-1; tentatively, D is TRBD1 (6 bases). CDR1 and CDR2 (germline): SEHNR, FQNEAQ (reference sequence). The CDR3 runs 14 residues. The CDR3 nucleotides are TGTGCCAACAGCTCGGCGACAGGGAACACTGAAGCTTTCTTT. Its protein product is CANSSATGNTEAFF.

Remarks on this clonotype: One junction end disagrees with the germline gene, perhaps due to a read error. V usage is TRBV4-1 and J usage is TRBJ2-3, with unresolved D. CDR1 is MGHRA and CDR2 is YSYEKL in the germline V gene. The CDR3 consists of 15 residues. The CDR3 loop reads CASNQEGTARDTQYF. CDR3 nucleotides: TGCGCCAGCAACCAAGAAGGTACGGCGAGGGATACGCAGTATTTT.

In regard to this clonotype: The conserved closing phenylalanine or tryptophan is absent in this CDR3, likely reflecting a read error. The limits of the CDR3 on the DNA are not certain, so only TCRdb's listed CDR3 is given. V gene TRBV20-1 combines with J gene TRBJ2-5; the D call of TRBD1 is as the table states it, not checked on the DNA. Germline V gives CDR1 DFQATT, CDR2 SNEGSKA (reference sequence). Counting both end residues, the CDR3 totals 10 amino acids. This CDR3 reads CSARARDQCL.

This clonotype occurred a few times. V gene TRBV30 combines with J gene TRBJ2-7, with D possibly being TRBD1 (5 bases). The CDR3 is made up of 15 amino acids. CDR1 is GTSNPN, CDR2 SVGIG, per germline (reference sequence). Trimming stripped 4 bases from V and 1 base from J, with 17 bases between. This CDR3 is CAWKQTAQFSYEQYF. The CDR3 DNA is TGTGCCTGGAAGCAGACAGCACAATTTTCCTACGAGCAGTACTTC.

This clonotype turned up a few times. A single base separates this from a much larger clone, so it may be a read error. The rearrangement joins TRBV6-5 to TRBJ1-1, with D possibly being TRBD1 (6 bases). V lost 5 bases and J lost 3, with 10 bases in between. CDR1 is MNHEY, CDR2 SVGAGI, per germline. The CDR3 loop spans 13 amino acids. In DNA form, the CDR3 reads TGTGCCAGCAGTCTCGGACAGTACACTGAAGCTTTCTTT. This gives the protein CASSLGQYTEAFF.

This clonotype was found a few times. The gene calls are TRBV29-1 and TRBJ1-2, with TRBD1 as a possible D gene (5 bases). This CDR3 is built from 13 residues. The V end was cut by 7 bases, the J end by 8 bases, with 20 bases between. Germline V gives CDR1 SQVTM, CDR2 ANQGSEA. The CDR3, as DNA: TGCAGCGCCTCTCGGGCCGGGGGGGACGGCTACACCTTC. It codes for CSASRAGGDGYTF.

A word on this clonotype: A much larger clone is a single base away; this may be a read error. J is TRBJ1-1 and V is TRBV5-1; D ambiguous. Germline values: CDR1 SGHRS, CDR2 YFSETQ. The CDR3 extends over 13 amino acids. As DNA, the CDR3 is TGCGCCAACAGCTTGGGTCAGGAGGGTGAAGCTTTCTTT. As protein: CANSLGQEGEAFF.

With respect to this clonotype: Its ends do not fully match the called genes, so a read error is possible. V and J are TRBV11-2 and TRBJ2-4, with a tentative D call TRBD2 (5 bases). The CDR3 is made up of 17 amino acids. In germline, CDR1 is SGHAT, CDR2 FQNNGV. CDR3 coding DNA: TGTGCCAGCAGCTCCGGGTGGGAGACTTCCGCCAGAAACATTCAGTACTTC. Translating it yields CASSSGWETSARNIQYF.

For this clonotype: At one boundary the junction diverges from the germline segment, which might be a read error. This chain joins TRBV11-3 and TRBJ2-1; D gene ambiguous. The CDR3 consists of 15 residues. Germline assignment: CDR1 SGHNT and CDR2 YENEEA. This chain's CDR3 is CTSSSDRRTNNEQFF. Here the CDR3 DNA reads TGTACCAGCAGCTCAGATCGGAGAACTAACAATGAGCAGTTCTTC.

Note on this clonotype: At one boundary the junction diverges from the germline segment, which might be a read error. This chain uses TRBV6-5 with TRBJ1-4; tentatively, D is TRBD1 (6 bases). Germline CDR1 is MNHEY and CDR2 is SVGAGI. The CDR3 covers 17 residues. The CDR3: CANSYALTGATNEKLFF. The CDR3 region has the DNA TGTGCCAACAGTTATGCATTGACAGGAGCAACTAATGAAAAACTGTTTTTT.

About this clonotype itself: One junction end does not reproduce the germline sequence, and a read error may be involved. V usage is TRBV11-2 and J usage is TRBJ2-3; D uncertain. CDR1 is SGHAT and CDR2 is FQNNGV in the germline V gene. The CDR3 consists of 14 residues. The CDR3 coding sequence is TGCAGCAGCAGCTTAGGCTCAGCAGGAGATACGCAGTGTTTT. Its protein is CSSSLGSAGDTQCF.

CDR3 sequence (DNA): TGTGCCAGCAGTTACTCTCCTACAGAAAGGGGGAAGACCGGAGGTTACACCTTC. It translates to CASSYSPTERGKTGGYTF. The gene calls are TRBV6-6 and TRBJ1-2; the D gene is possibly TRBD1 (6 bases). From germline, CDR1 is MNHNY and CDR2 SVGAGI (reference sequence). The CDR3 sequence is 18 residues long. Trimming removed 0 bases from V and 11 bases from J, with 28 bases in between.

The V call is TRBV6-1, the J call TRBJ1-5; 9 positions match TRBD1. The end of the DNA aligns better with TRBJ2-3, so the J call may be wrong. CDR3 size: 15 residues. Looked up from germline, CDR1 is MNHNS and CDR2 is SASEGT. The CDR3 here is CASSWTGDSNQPQYF. The CDR3 DNA sequence: TGTGCCAGTAGTTGGACAGGGGATAGCAATCAGCCCCAGTATTTT.

This clonotype showed up just once. A much bigger clone sits one base away, suggesting this may be a read error. V and J are TRBV28 and TRBJ2-7; D is uncertain. This CDR3 region has 14 residues. Germline assignment: CDR1 MDHEN and CDR2 SYDVKM. The CDR3 loop reads CAISSVGVRHEQYF. In DNA, the CDR3 is TGTGCCATCAGTTCTGTAGGCGTTAGACACGAGCAGTACTTC.

Comment on this clonotype: A much larger clonotype is one base distant, so this may be a read error. The genes are TRBV5-4 and TRBJ1-4; possible D gene TRBD1, 5 bases. Trimming took 0 bases from V and 10 from J, leaving 7 bases between them. In germline, CDR1 is SGHNT, CDR2 YYREEE (reference sequence). This CDR3 is built from 12 residues. The CDR3 loop reads CASSLGGGKLFF. The CDR3 DNA reads TGTGCCAGCAGCTTGGGGGGGGGAAAACTGTTTTTT.

This clonotype was detected ten times or more. V is TRBV30 and J is TRBJ1-2, with 8 nucleotides matching TRBD1. Trimming cost V 8 bases and J 7 bases; bases outside gene matches: 6. The germline CDR1 and CDR2 sequences are GTSNPN and SVGIG (reference sequence). There are 11 residues in the CDR3. The CDR3 here is CAGNRGFGYTF. CDR3 coding DNA: TGTGCCGGAAACAGGGGGTTTGGCTACACCTTC.

A word on this clonotype: At one of its ends the junction is not consistent with the germline gene, which may arise from a read error. The chain employs TRBV28 and TRBJ2-2; D remains ambiguous. This CDR3 comprises 18 residues. CDR1 and CDR2 (germline): MDHEN, SYDVKM. The chain's CDR3 is CASNSPRVTASNSGELFF. In DNA, the CDR3 is TGTGCCAGCAACTCCCCCCGTGTTACAGCCTCGAACAGCGGGGAGCTGTTTTTT.

This clonotype has ten or more counts. The rearrangement uses TRBV14 and TRBJ2-1; no clear D gene. The CDR3 length is 14 residues. The germline V gene encodes CDR1 SGHDN and CDR2 FVKESK. Trimming took off 4 bases at V and 0 bases at J, with 7 bases between the two ends. The CDR3 DNA reads TGTGCCAGCAGCCCCCCCGGCTCCTACAATGAGCAGTTCTTC. Protein sequence: CASSPPGSYNEQFF. Full variable domain (rest looked up from reference TRBV14 and TRBJ2-1): EAGVTQFPSHSVIEKGQTVTLRCDPISGHDNLYWYRRVMGKEIKFLLHFVKESKQDESGMPNNRFLAERTGGTYSTLKVQPAELEDSGVYFCASSPPGSYNEQFFGPGTRLTVL.

This clonotype was detected once. A much larger clonotype is one base distant, so this may be a read error. The CDR3 DNA is TGCGCCAGCAGCCGGGGACAGGCGAACGACGAGCAGTACTTC. Translating gives CASSRGQANDEQYF. The gene calls are TRBV5-1 and TRBJ2-7; 8 bases are a match to TRBD1. The germline V gene encodes CDR1 SGHRS and CDR2 YFSETQ. V trimming: 4 bases; J trimming: 5 bases; junction bases outside the gene matches: 8. The CDR3 extends over 14 amino acids.

CDR3: CAWSRRGEYGYTF. In nucleotides, the CDR3 is TGTGCCTGGAGTCGAAGGGGCGAGTATGGCTACACCTTC. V usage is TRBV30 and J usage is TRBJ1-2; D is perhaps TRBD1 (5 bases). The CDR3 is 13 amino acids. The ends were cut back, 2 bases at V and 5 bases at J, with 12 bases in the middle. The germline V gene has CDR1 GTSNPN and CDR2 SVGIG (reference sequence). Complete variable domain (other parts from reference TRBV30 and TRBJ1-2): SQTIHQWPATLVQPVGSPLSLECTVEGTSNPNLYWYRQAAGRGLQLLFYSVGIGQISSEVPQNLSASRPQDRQFILSSKKLLLSDSGFYLCAWSRRGEYGYTFGSGTRLTVV.

This chain uses TRBV11-3 with TRBJ2-5, with TRBD2 matching 8 bases. Germline CDR1 reads SGHNT; CDR2 reads YENEEA. CDR3 length: 14 residues. This chain's CDR3 is CVSSLAGSGGTQYF. CDR3 DNA sequence: TGTGTTAGCAGCTTAGCGGGGTCCGGGGGGACCCAGTACTTC.

In this sample, this clonotype turned up many times. V and J are TRBV6-5 and TRBJ2-3; no clear D. The CDR3 has 12 amino acids. Trimming cost V 6 bases and J 6 bases, with 10 bases left between them. The V gene's germline CDR1 is MNHEY and CDR2 SVGAGI. Here the CDR3 DNA reads TGTGCCAGCAGCTCCCATGGTGATACGCAGTATTTT. This codes for CASSSHGDTQYF.

For this clonotype: A read error may produce the germline difference seen at one junction end. The chain is built from TRBV11-2 and TRBJ2-7, with TRBD1 identical over 9 bases. This CDR3 is 17 amino acids long. Germline-derived CDR1 and CDR2 are SGHAT and FQNNGV. The CDR3 reads CVSSLRPPGQGAGGQYF. The DNA of the CDR3 is TGTGTCAGCAGCCTACGACCACCGGGACAGGGAGCTGGGGGGCAGTACTTC.

The chain uses TRBV11-2 and TRBJ1-6; D ambiguous. The CDR3 extends over 13 amino acids. Trimming stripped 6 bases from V and 12 bases from J, with 15 bases between. Per germline, CDR1 SGHAT and CDR2 FQNNGV. CDR3 DNA sequence: TGTGCCAGCAGTCCCGCCGGCTCCTTACCCCTCCACTTT. Its protein product is CASSPAGSLPLHF.

This clonotype was detected ten times or more. The chain couples TRBV6-6 to TRBJ1-5; D call uncertain. Trimming removed 6 bases from V and 7 bases from J, with 16 bases in between. The CDR3 spans 14 residues. Germline loops: CDR1 MNHNY, CDR2 SVGAGI (reference sequence). CDR3 in DNA: TGTGCCAGCAGCCCCAGGAGGCCGGAGCAGCCCCAGCATTTT. Translated, it gives CASSPRRPEQPQHF.

Details on this clonotype: The conserved phenylalanine or tryptophan normally closing the CDR3 is absent here, so this likely arose from a read error. V usage is TRBV29-1 and J usage is TRBJ2-4; TRBD2 matches 11 bases. From germline, CDR1 is SQVTM and CDR2 ANQGSEA. Trimming removed 4 bases from V and 8 bases from J; junction bases left unmatched: 7. The CDR3 extends over 14 amino acids. The CDR3 bases are TGCAGCGTTGGGCCTAGCGGGAGGAGGGACATTCAGTACGTC. Amino acid sequence: CSVGPSGRRDIQYV.

The sample holds many counts of this clonotype. V and J are TRBV20-1 and TRBJ2-7, with 9 nucleotides matching TRBD1. In germline, CDR1 is DFQATT, CDR2 SNEGSKA (reference sequence). This CDR3 has 14 amino acids. Trimming at V came to 6 bases and at J to 2 bases, leaving 8 bases not matched to a gene. CDR3 DNA: TGCAGTGCGAGGGAGGACAGGGGACCCTACGAGCAGTACTTC. This encodes CSAREDRGPYEQYF.

This clonotype was counted only a few times. A read error may account for a junction end that differs from germline. V gene TRBV4-1 combines with J gene TRBJ2-7, with TRBD2 matching over 7 bases. Germline values: CDR1 MGHRA, CDR2 YSYEKL. This CDR3 region has 16 residues. The CDR3 DNA is TGCGTCAGCAGCCAAGGTCGGGTAGCGGGCTACTATGAGCAGTACTTC. It translates to CVSSQGRVAGYYEQYF.

This clonotype has a single count. This is likely a read error, given that the CDR3 carries no conserved phenylalanine or tryptophan at its end. The chain uses TRBV11-2 and TRBJ2-6; weak D call: TRBD1 (6 bases). Germline CDR1 SGHAT, CDR2 FQNNGV. The CDR3 has 19 residues. Deletions cut 10 bases from V and 0 bases from J, with 25 bases between. CDR3 residues: CANSSPRGRGGSGANVLTS. In DNA form, the CDR3 reads TGTGCCAACAGTTCCCCGAGGGGAAGAGGGGGCTCTGGGGCCAACGTCCTGACTTCC.